This T cell receptor beta chain derives from a study of T cells in Graves' hyperthyroidism and ophthalmopathy (dated by TCRdb to the late 2010s). Background for the entire study: Peripheral blood samples were taken at initial diagnosis, before any treatment was given. To identify TCR V-J signatures that set the groups apart, the researchers used a discovery cohort of about a hundred patients, made up of roughly 40 with Graves' ophthalmopathy and 57 with stable Graves' hyperthyroidism. Following sampling, methimazole starting at 30 mg daily was given to hyperthyroidism patients, and high-dose intravenous methylprednisolone was given to ophthalmopathy patients. In six Graves' hyperthyroidism patients, the study also compared T-cell repertoires from thyroid tissue with T-cell repertoires from blood. The approximately 100 discovery patients were randomly split 7:3 into training and test sets. Prospective prediction of ophthalmopathy was tested in an independent validation cohort of 18 to 20 hyperthyroidism patients and some 17 patients who later progressed to ophthalmopathy. TCR Vbeta CDR3 sequencing of 140 or so peripheral blood samples (43 ophthalmopathy, some 75 hyperthyroidism and roughly 17 progressor patients) is reported in the paper. Overall study outcomes, separate from this receptor: Most expanded thyroid clonotypes (frequency above 0.001) were also detected in blood, suggesting blood repertoires may reflect thyroid immune responses. In cross-validation, a model built on a 13 V-J signature told ophthalmopathy apart from stable hyperthyroidism with just under 90% sensitivity and about 81% specificity, and in testing the same model reached 80%/75%. Sample size was not statistically predetermined, and blinding of investigators to group allocation was not performed. During validation, the model predicted progression to ophthalmopathy a median of around 7 months ahead of onset, with around 71% sensitivity and 72% to 80% specificity.

TCR beta CDR3 regions were amplified from RNA transcripts. The first round of RT-PCR for the TCR CDR3 was performed with the HTBI primer set and the Qiagen OneStep RT-PCR kit. Libraries were constructed in a second round of multiplex PCR, after which size selection and purification were performed. The libraries were sequenced on an Illumina HiSeq2000 using paired-end 100 bp reads. The paper's processing steps were these. SOAPnuke was used to process the raw data, removing reads that contained adapters or uncalled bases, had a mean Phred below 15, or lacked an exact match to the constant primer or identifier. COPE v1.2.5 was used to merge the high-quality paired reads, and each unique nucleotide sequence was defined as a clonotype. Clonotypes were aligned to IMGT TRBV, TRBD and TRBJ reference segments using MiTCR v1.1. The analysis was restricted to V-J combinations with a frequency above 0.0001, which together covered 99% to 99.2% of the repertoires. The TCS score was defined as F50 (clonal expansion) divided by E x V (chaos), with BLOSUM62-based TCRdist calculated between CDR3 peptides within each V-J. Welch's t-statistics and random forest reduced fewer than 600 V-J features to 10 to 15, which were used in a naive Bayes classifier (R e1071). TCRdb took the public reads, trimmed them with fastp at Q25, ran MiXCR for clone calling and kept in-frame beta chains. Every CDR3 protein is listed once, alongside the most common genes and DNA of its rows. The V and J calls and clone size are TCRdb's, not the authors'. Within this sample are 250,000 to 300,000 distinct CDR3 sequences, with about 16% of them counted one time only. The top ten clones comprise 30% to 35% of the sample.

The germline V gene supplies CDR1 KGHDR and CDR2 SFDVKD. Relative to germline, V is 0 bases shorter and J is 1 base shorter, with 9 bases between their ends. Spanning cysteine to phenylalanine, the CDR3 consists of 16 amino acids. The read is trimmed to its CDR3 DNA, 48 bases read in frame from base 1. This clonotype was recorded many times. It has no known antigen specificity. No quality values exist for individual bases; no much larger clone is one base distant. The hyperthyroidism patients were between 18 and 65 years old and newly diagnosed, with a disease duration of less than 2 months. Any patient with an uncontrolled infection, another autoimmune disease, pregnancy or lactation was excluded. Diagnoses relied on clinical symptoms, serum thyroxine and TRAb, thyroid ultrasound and orbital computed tomography. Blood from progressor patients was drawn when they were first diagnosed with hyperthyroidism, before any ophthalmopathy symptoms appeared. Ficoll-Paque density gradient centrifugation was used to isolate PBMCs from around 10 ml of fresh peripheral blood. Progressor patients were initially diagnosed with Graves' hyperthyroidism and developed ophthalmopathy during follow-up. Total RNA was extracted using Trizol reagent, and RNA quality was assessed on an Agilent 2100 Bioanalyzer.

The sequenced sample was blood. This receptor was taken from a woman aged 50 to 60 with Graves' hyperthyroidism that later progressed to Graves' ophthalmopathy. The receptor chain draws on TRBV24-1 and TRBJ1-5, with the D gene uncertain. The bases are TGTGCCACCAGTGATTTGGGACTCTCGAGCAATCAGCCCCAGCATTTT. It translates to CATSDLGLSSNQPQHF.